The clone carrying this TCR beta chain was counted once. This specimen belongs to a study of cytomegalovirus exposure and HLA in healthy donors. Study information: HLA-typed donors contributed approximately 92 million unique TCRs, which were held in an early data release.

With 60 Vbeta and 13 Jbeta primers, the PCR was carried out. Data came from immunoSEQ multiplex PCR; TCRdb stores just in-frame clones and leaves some out. This sample carries some 150,000 clones, about 80% of them seen once, and the ten largest clones take more than 1.5%. CDR1 is SGHNT and CDR2 is YENEEA in the germline V gene. V was trimmed by 5 bases and J by 7 bases, leaving 18 bases between them. The CDR3 has 15 amino acids. This clonotype was sampled from a woman aged 40-49 years in good health and CMV-seronegative. Input material: PBMCs. The gene calls are TRBV11-3 and TRBJ2-1; a possible D gene is TRBD1 (7 bases). Here the CDR3 DNA reads TGTGCCAGCAGCCCAGGGGGGACAGTGAAAAATGAGCAGTTCTTC. Protein product: CASSPGGTVKNEQFF.